This T cell receptor beta chain originates from a study of PD-1 blockade in classical Hodgkin lymphoma. All trial patients relapsed after autologous stem cell transplantation. The method was immunoSEQ multiplex PCR; TCRdb's version includes in-frame clones alone and lacks a portion of them. This sample has 57,000 or so clones, with around 89% found just once. This specimen was peripheral blood mononuclear cells (PBMCs), taken at baseline. This receptor was obtained from a human donor with classical Hodgkin lymphoma.

DNA for the CDR3: TGTGCCAGTAGTATCACTCCCGAAATTGAAAAACTGTTTTTT. It specifies CASSITPEIEKLFF. The chain carries TRBV19 and TRBJ1-4; the D is unclear. This CDR3 is 14 amino acids long. Germline CDR1 is LNHDA and CDR2 is SQIVND (reference sequence). The germline V and J ends were trimmed by 3 bases and 7 bases, with 12 bases remaining between them.